The rows below give T cell receptor beta chains drawn from one sample of a study of cytomegalovirus exposure and HLA in healthy donors. TCRdb's copy holds only in-frame clones and misses some; the assay was immunoSEQ multiplex PCR. The sample has about 160,000 clones; about three quarters are singletons. The source material was PBMCs. These receptors all come from a woman aged 25 to 39 in good health and CMV-seronegative. CDR3s include the opening cysteine and the closing phenylalanine or tryptophan. Fields, in order: clone size, V gene, CDR3 length, J gene, D gene, CDR3 protein, CDR3 DNA. D genes are given only for firm matches. Clone size, where shown, is once, few, many, or a class for clones that have expanded.

.	TRBV7-9	14	TRBJ1-6	.	CASSLGGSHSPLHF	TGTGCCAGCAGCTTAGGGGGCAGCCATTCACCCCTCCACTTT
.	TRBV7-6	19	TRBJ1-4	TRBD1	CASSLFPGQGFGTNEKLFF	TGTGCCAGCAGCTTATTCCCGGGACAGGGGTTTGGAACTAATGAAAAACTGTTTTTT
.	TRBV28	11	TRBJ2-7	.	CASSLYYEQYF	TGTGCCAGCAGCCTCTACTACGAGCAGTACTTC
.	TRBV30	16	TRBJ1-2	TRBD1	CAWSSPGQGFNYGYTF	TGTGCCTGGAGTTCTCCGGGACAGGGGTTCAACTATGGCTACACCTTC
.	TRBV5-1	17	TRBJ2-5	TRBD2	CASSLSQGTSYRETQYF	TGCGCCAGCAGCTTGTCCCAAGGGACTAGCTATAGGGAGACCCAGTACTTC
.	TRBV7-3	13	TRBJ2-7	TRBD2	CASSSGSSYEQYF	TGTGCCAGCAGCAGCGGGAGCTCCTACGAGCAGTACTTC
.	TRBV25-1	15	TRBJ2-1	.	CASSATVSSYNEQFF	TGTGCCAGCAGTGCGACAGTAAGCTCCTACAATGAGCAGTTCTTC
once	TRBV7-9	18	TRBJ2-2	TRBD2	CASSLAYLADKNTGELFF	TGTGCCAGCAGCTTAGCGTACCTAGCGGATAAGAACACCGGGGAGCTGTTTTTT
.	TRBV30	11	TRBJ2-3	.	CAWSLPDTQYF	TGTGCCTGGAGCCTCCCAGATACGCAGTATTTT
.	TRBV27	14	TRBJ2-1	.	CASSYQSPPNEQFF	TGTGCCAGCAGTTATCAAAGCCCCCCCAATGAGCAGTTCTTC
.	TRBV28	15	TRBJ1-6	TRBD1	CASSRDSPYNSPLHF	TGTGCCAGCAGTAGGGACAGTCCCTATAATTCACCCCTCCACTTT
.	TRBV30	13	TRBJ1-2	TRBD1	CAWTIQGAIRYTF	TGTGCCTGGACGATACAGGGGGCTATCCGCTACACCTTC
.	TRBV27	12	TRBJ2-7	TRBD1	CASSTTGYEQYF	TGTGCCAGCAGTACGACAGGGTACGAGCAGTACTTC